This T cell receptor (beta chain) was found in a study of monozygotic twins with inflammatory bowel disease (dated by TCRdb to between 2017 and 2020). Background on the whole study: A total of approximately 28 monozygotic twin pairs were included in the full study, comprising nine German pairs (four IBD-concordant, five IBD-discordant) and 19 IBD-discordant Danish pairs. Disease-associated traits were sought mainly through comparisons between IBD patients and their genetically identical healthy co-twins within discordant pairs. Each individual had, on average, about 151 000 unique TCRalpha sequences and 181 000 unique TCRbeta sequences available for analysis.

From each donor, a 2.5 ml peripheral blood sample was collected into PAXgene tubes and kept at -80 degrees C. Without any T cell sorting, total RNA was extracted from whole blood using the PAXgene blood miRNA kit on an automated QIAcube. Peripheral blood from monozygotic twin pairs concordant or discordant for inflammatory bowel disease was subjected to deep TCRalpha and TCRbeta repertoire profiling with unique molecular barcoding. Smoking habits were recorded for all twin pairs, and individuals were classified as current, former or never smokers. Preparation of the library involved 5' RACE. Preparation of each TCR library used about 3,200 ng of total RNA. cDNA was synthesized with SMARTScribe reverse transcriptase in eight separate reactions per sample. During cDNA synthesis, template switching introduced unique molecular identifiers that contained a 6-nucleotide sample barcode. Amplification of TCRalpha and TCRbeta cDNA involved two nested PCRs of about 15 and 9 cycles, and each PCR was followed by bead purification. Before amplification, the cDNA was treated with uracil DNA-glycosylase and purified using the QIAquick PCR purification kit. In the second PCR, Illumina TruSeq-compatible adapters and sample-specific barcodes were added. TapeStation and Qubit were used to check library quality and concentration, and 5 to 6 ng of each library went into the pool. Pooled libraries were sequenced on an Illumina HiSeq2500 single-index Rapid Run with 2 x 100 bp reads and custom sequencing primers. Processing in the source paper ran as follows. MiGEC version 1.2.6 was used for UMI-based consensus assembly to correct PCR and sequencing errors. MiXCR version 2.1.1 was used to carry out V(D)J alignment, clonotype assembly and CDR3 extraction. To normalise gene usage, clonotype sharing and MAIT/NKT TCR abundance, the analysis used the top 1000, 10 000 and 20 000 clonotypes per sample. After downsampling to 27 000 UMIs, diversity was calculated as the inverse Simpson index using the vegan R package. Paired Mann-Whitney U tests were applied to discordant twin pairs, with Benjamini-Hochberg correction for multiple testing. The reads, reprocessed by TCRdb, yield one row per CDR3 protein sequence and no DNA. Here the V and J calls rest on TCRdb's processing, not on the authors' analysis. This specimen's table enumerates more than 300,000 distinct CDR3 sequences. Roughly 2.6% of the sample lies in the top ten.

As for this clonotype: Its antigen specificity is not known.

The CDR3, from cysteine to phenylalanine, totals 13 residues. A DNA sequence was not provided. CDR1 and CDR2, looked up from the germline V gene, are SGHTA and FQGTGA. The research as a whole found: Differing immunosuppressive treatments among patients may have added background noise and inter-individual variability to the repertoires. Measured by the inverse Simpson index, TCRbeta repertoire diversity was lower in IBD patients than in their healthy co-twins. Different T cell subtypes could not be distinguished in the analysis. No difference in repertoire similarity was observed between concordant and discordant twins, possibly owing to limited statistical power. No single strong signal or clonotype linked to IBD turned up in the results, so the idea that one exists was not supported. Compared with healthy twins, IBD patients shared fewer clonotypes with other individuals, and the difference was most pronounced in patients with signs of disease activity.

The sample taken for sequencing was blood. The clonotype was recovered from a human donor with ulcerative colitis or Crohn's disease, or a healthy co-twin of an affected twin (not recorded which). Here the chain combines TRBV7-3 and TRBJ2-3. The CDR3 has the sequence CASSPSRRDTQYF.